The rows below give T cell receptor beta chains drawn from one sample of a study of blood T cell repertoires in COVID-19. Measured with immunoSEQ multiplex PCR; TCRdb has only the in-frame clones, and not every one. This sample has roughly 300,000 clones, with 80% to 95% found just once. Sequenced material: PBMCs or T cells enriched from blood (not recorded which). These receptors originate from a woman aged 25 to 39 who had recovered from COVID-19. Both conserved end residues are part of each CDR3. The order of the fields is D gene, V gene, clone size, J gene, CDR3 protein, CDR3 DNA. A D gene is named only where the DNA matches it firmly. Size tells how often a clone was seen (once, few, many) or the class of an expanded clone, and some rows leave it out.

>TRBD2|TRBV27|-|TRBJ2-1
CASSPGTSGRINEQFF
TGTGCCAGCAGTCCGGGGACTAGCGGGAGAATAAATGAGCAGTTCTTC
>-|TRBV12-5|-|TRBJ2-1
CASGLVQDYGKYNEQFF
TGTGCTAGTGGTTTGGTACAGGACTACGGGAAATACAATGAGCAGTTCTTC
>-|TRBV13|-|TRBJ2-5
CASSLAGDQETQYF
TGTGCCAGCAGCTTAGCGGGAGATCAAGAGACCCAGTACTTC
>TRBD1|TRBV24-1|-|TRBJ1-2
CATSDQNPGGGGYTF
TGTGCCACCAGTGACCAAAACCCAGGGGGTGGAGGCTACACCTTC
>-|TRBV20-1|-|TRBJ1-5
CSASQQNQPQHF
TGCAGTGCTAGTCAACAAAATCAGCCCCAGCATTTT
>TRBD2|TRBV11-3|-|TRBJ2-3
CASSPRTSGSVDTQYF
TGTGCCAGCAGCCCCCGGACTAGCGGGAGTGTAGATACGCAGTATTTT
>-|TRBV9|-|TRBJ2-5
CASSVGDTLQETQYF
TGTGCCAGCAGCGTAGGGGACACCCTCCAAGAGACCCAGTACTTC
>TRBD2|TRBV7-2|-|TRBJ2-7
CASSPQRESWEQYF
TGTGCCAGCAGCCCACAGCGGGAGTCATGGGAGCAGTACTTC
>TRBD1|TRBV14|-|TRBJ1-6
CASSPRQGAYSPLHF
TGTGCCAGCAGCCCAAGACAGGGGGCTTATTCACCCCTCCACTTT
>TRBD2|TRBV4-1|-|TRBJ2-7
CASSHDGPSGAYEQYF
TGCGCCAGCAGCCACGACGGGCCTAGCGGCGCCTACGAGCAGTACTTC
>TRBD1|TRBV5-1|-|TRBJ2-7
CASSSDEQDRINEQYF
TGCGCCAGCAGCTCGGACGAACAGGACAGGATCAACGAGCAGTACTTC
>TRBD2|TRBV2|-|TRBJ2-1
CASSTSAGALRGEQFF
TGTGCCAGCAGTACCTCAGCGGGAGCCCTCAGGGGAGAGCAGTTCTTC
>-|TRBV5-1|-|TRBJ1-6
CASSTGSSYNSPLHF
TGCGCCAGCTCAACAGGGAGCTCCTATAATTCACCCCTCCACTTT
>-|TRBV5-4|-|TRBJ2-2
CASQEVQGNTGELFF
TGTGCCAGTCAAGAGGTCCAGGGGAACACCGGGGAGCTGTTTTTT
>TRBD2|TRBV7-9|-|TRBJ2-1
CASSLGLAGVSEQFF
TGTGCCAGCAGCTTGGGACTAGCGGGAGTCAGTGAGCAGTTCTTC
>-|TRBV6-1|-|TRBJ2-5
CASSEGSGDLETQYF
TGTGCCAGCAGTGAAGGTTCAGGGGATTTAGAGACCCAGTACTTC
>TRBD2|TRBV5-6|-|TRBJ2-5
CASSTILAGVETQYF
TGTGCCAGCAGCACGATCCTAGCGGGAGTAGAGACCCAGTACTTC
>TRBD1|TRBV19|-|TRBJ2-2
CASSKGGGSNTGELFF
TGTGCCAGTAGTAAAGGGGGCGGGTCGAACACCGGGGAGCTGTTTTTT
>TRBD1|TRBV6-6|-|TRBJ1-2
CASTTQGTGYGYTF
TGTGCCAGCACCACACAGGGGACGGGGTATGGCTACACCTTC
>TRBD2|TRBV7-9|-|TRBJ2-5
CASSRTSANGETQYF
TGTGCCAGCAGCCGGACTAGCGCGAATGGCGAGACCCAGTACTTC
>-|TRBV28|-|TRBJ2-4
CASSLGQDGGIQYF
TGTGCCAGCAGTTTAGGACAGGACGGGGGAATTCAGTACTTC
>-|TRBV28|-|TRBJ1-3
CASSFSRSGNTIYF
TGTGCCAGCAGTTTTAGCCGATCTGGAAACACCATATATTTT
>TRBD2|TRBV5-1|-|TRBJ2-3
CASSGGTSLSTDTQYF
TGCGCCAGCAGCGGAGGGACTAGCCTTAGCACAGATACGCAGTATTTT
>-|TRBV7-9|once|TRBJ2-5
CASSLYGGGETQYF
TGTGCCAGCAGCTTATACGGGGGAGGAGAGACCCAGTACTTC
>TRBD1|TRBV6-5|-|TRBJ1-1
CASRQGQWNTEAFF
TGTGCCAGCAGACAGGGACAGTGGAACACTGAAGCTTTCTTT
>-|TRBV7-2|-|TRBJ2-7
CASSPDRTVSYEQYF
TGTGCCAGCAGCCCAGATCGGACTGTTTCCTACGAGCAGTACTTC
>-|TRBV11-2|-|TRBJ2-3
CASSSTEDTQYF
TGTGCCAGCAGCTCGACAGAAGATACGCAGTATTTT
>TRBD2|TRBV28|few|TRBJ2-7
CASSLWGGLAGDLSYEQYF
TGTGCCAGCAGTTTATGGGGGGGACTAGCGGGAGACCTCTCCTACGAGCAGTACTTC
>TRBD1|TRBV30|-|TRBJ1-2
CAWNRGQEIYGYTF
TGTGCCTGGAACCGGGGACAGGAAATCTATGGCTACACCTTC
>-|TRBV18|-|TRBJ2-5
CASSPGEHQETQYF
TGTGCCAGCTCACCGGGAGAGCATCAAGAGACCCAGTACTTC
>-|TRBV12-3/TRBV12-4|-|TRBJ1-2
CASSFGGFYGYTF
TGTGCCAGCAGTTTTGGGGGGTTCTATGGCTACACCTTC
>-|TRBV5-1|-|TRBJ2-3
CASIPGPSVTDTQYF
TGCGCCAGCATCCCTGGTCCTAGCGTGACAGATACGCAGTATTTT
>TRBD2|TRBV7-2|-|TRBJ2-1
CASSIGTSGYNEQFF
TGTGCCAGCAGCATCGGGACTAGCGGGTACAATGAGCAGTTCTTC
>-|TRBV6-5|-|TRBJ2-7
CASREVYEQYF
TGTGCCAGCAGGGAGGTCTACGAGCAGTACTTC
>-|TRBV7-8|-|TRBJ1-2
CASSPGGGGYTF
TGTGCCAGCAGCCCCGGGGGGGGTGGCTACACCTTC
>-|TRBV27|-|TRBJ1-3
CASRITHSGNTIYF
TGTGCCAGCAGAATTACTCACTCTGGAAACACCATATATTTT
>TRBD1|TRBV5-5|-|TRBJ2-7
CASSFRQGNFDEQYF
TGTGCCAGCAGCTTTCGACAGGGGAATTTCGACGAGCAGTACTTC
>-|TRBV5-8|-|TRBJ1-4
CASSLVEEGLEKLFF
TGTGCCAGCAGCTTGGTAGAGGAGGGATTGGAAAAACTGTTTTTT
>-|TRBV7-8|-|TRBJ2-1
CASSLDRVRFNEQFF
TGTGCCAGCAGCTTAGACAGGGTTCGCTTCAATGAGCAGTTCTTC
>TRBD2|TRBV5-1|once|TRBJ2-1
CASSSGLAGVYNEQFF
TGCGCCAGCAGCTCGGGACTAGCGGGAGTATACAATGAGCAGTTCTTC
>TRBD2|TRBV6-5|-|TRBJ2-3
CASSGTSGTTDTQYF
TGTGCCAGCAGCGGGACTAGCGGTACTACAGATACGCAGTATTTT
>-|TRBV5-1|-|TRBJ2-2
CASSLSPRGGTGELFF
TGCGCCAGCAGCTTATCCCCTAGAGGAGGCACCGGGGAGCTGTTTTTT
>-|TRBV7-9|-|TRBJ2-7
CASSFISGLPSYEQYF
TGTGCCAGCAGCTTCATTTCGGGTCTCCCCTCCTACGAGCAGTACTTC
>-|TRBV4-1|-|TRBJ2-2
CASSTGYTGELFF
TGCGCCAGCAGCACAGGGTACACCGGGGAGCTGTTTTTT
>TRBD1|TRBV5-6|-|TRBJ1-3
CASSFGTGESTIYF
TGTGCCAGCAGCTTCGGGACAGGGGAGAGCACCATATATTTT
>-|TRBV6-5|-|TRBJ2-3
CASSYVVAGDTQYF
TGTGCCAGCAGTTATGTGGTAGCTGGGGATACGCAGTATTTT
>-|TRBV18|once|TRBJ1-1
CASSPWSRNLNTEAFF
TGTGCCAGCTCACCATGGAGCAGAAACCTGAACACTGAAGCTTTCTTT
>-|TRBV5-1|-|TRBJ2-7
CASSIGSYEQYF
TGCGCCAGCAGCATAGGGAGCTACGAGCAGTACTTC